This TCR beta chain comes out of a study of identical twins (dated by TCRdb to 2016 to 2017). A note on the overall study: The study deep-sequenced TCR alpha and beta repertoires from monozygotic twins, unrelated adults of various ages and cord blood to test whether fetal clonotypes persist. To rule out contamination, the twin experiments were replicated at different times with different library preparation protocols. What the research found in general, with its limitations: Abundant cord blood beta clonotypes carried fewer insertions; young adult naive repertoires showed a weaker similar trend, while memory repertoires showed none. Because the same donors could not be followed over many years, conclusions were based on cross-sectional statistical analysis. Out-of-frame TCR alpha sequences shared between twins showed an excess of low generation-probability sequences compared with coincidental sharing between unrelated individuals. In beta out-of-frame sequences, excess twin sharing was weaker, because having fewer shared sequences lowered the signal-to-noise ratio. Invariant T cells such as MAIT and iNKT could partly confound zero-insertion analyses, although diverse VJ usage argued against such confounding for most clonotypes. In monozygotic twins, recombination models systematically underestimated out-of-frame TCR alpha sharing, but the models matched the sharing seen between unrelated individuals.

This clonotype was seen many times. Which antigen it targets is not known. Per-base quality was not reported, and no clone a single base away is much larger than it. According to the germline V gene, CDR1 reads SGHRS and CDR2 reads YFSETQ. The CDR3 measures 15 amino acids from cysteine to phenylalanine. Of the read, only the CDR3 DNA is kept; its 45 bases are in frame from base 1. V trim: 4 bases; J trim: 2 bases; unmatched bases: 8. The library was obtained by 5' RACE. The reads were generated on an Illumina HiSeq 2000. A universal primer binding site was introduced by template switching, and a unique molecular identifier was present in the final cDNA, enabling accurate counting of TCR cDNA molecules. First-strand cDNA for TCR alpha and beta chains was synthesized from specific primers in the conserved constant-segment region. To control for contamination, every cDNA library was double barcoded, receiving both a SMART-Mk sample barcode and Illumina barcodes. TruSeq adapter sequences and Illumina sample barcodes were added in two successive PCR steps. The TCR alpha and beta cDNA libraries were sequenced on the Illumina HiSeq platform using custom primers. The paper's data handling went like this. Unique molecular identifiers were extracted from raw reads with MiGEC, and CDR3 positions were determined with MiXCR. For each individual, recombination models were inferred using an EM algorithm with the repgenHMM and IGoR tools. The analysis of shared clonotypes was done with the tcR package in R, with sharing normalized by the product of cloneset sizes. To study raw recombination free of thymic and clonal selection effects, out-of-frame nonproductive sequences were analyzed. TCRdb reprocessing: public reads trimmed at Q25 with fastp, clones called with MiXCR, in-frame beta chains kept. Rows are unified per CDR3 protein, each entry keeping the most common DNA and genes. It is TCRdb's table, rather than the study itself, that gives the V and J calls and clone size. Within this sample are 350,000 to 600,000 distinct CDR3 sequences, with 14% of them counted one time only. Of the sample, 0.5% to 0.65% falls within the top ten clones.

Every donor was a healthy Caucasian. The twin cohort comprised three pairs of female monozygotic twins, all aged roughly 18 to 30 years. Positive isolation kits from Invitrogen were used to isolate the CD4+ and CD8+ T cell populations. This same sample was also taken into another study, of yellow fever vaccine responses in identical twins. The second study also describes: The T cell response to vaccination in identical twins was reported by the authors to appear partly convergent and partly personalized. In identical twins, the study followed T cell clones that responded to the vaccine with precision.

Sequenced material: CD4+ T cells sorted from blood. This TCR derives from a woman younger than 35 in good health. Recombination connected TRBV5-1 to TRBJ2-5; 7 bases in between match TRBD2. The DNA sequence is as follows: TGCGCCAGCAGCCAGATAGCGGGCCTTCAAGAGACCCAGTACTTC. This codes for CASSQIAGLQETQYF.